Presented here are 29 T cell receptor beta chains from one specimen sequenced in a study of response to subunit inactivated influenza vaccine. Using its own MiXCR run on the RT-PCR reads, TCRdb lists one record per CDR3 protein. The sample lists about 780,000 distinct CDR3 sequences, about 18% occurring once. The sequencing here drew on PBMCs from blood, taken about 5 days after vaccination. The receptors originated from a man between 45 and 60 years old who received an inactivated influenza vaccine.

J is TRBJ2-5 and V is TRBV24-1; 7 bases line up with TRBD1. Trimming took 3 bases from V and 2 from J; bases not matched to a gene: 8. The CDR3 contains 16 residues. Germline CDR1 KGHDR, CDR2 SFDVKD. CDR3 region: CATSDPGQDLQETQYF. DNA of the CDR3: TGTGCCACCAGTGATCCCGGACAGGACCTGCAAGAGACCCAGTACTTC.

The genes are TRBV5-1 and TRBJ1-4; TRBD1 aligns across 9 bases. Germline CDR1 reads SGHRS; CDR2 reads YFSETQ. This CDR3 comprises 15 residues. V lost 4 bases to trimming and J lost 4 bases; unmatched junction nucleotides: 5. The CDR3 bases are TGCGCCAGCAGCCGGGGGGACAGGGTTAATGAAAAACTGTTTTTT. Encoded protein: CASSRGDRVNEKLFF. The full variable domain, its missing parts supplied by reference TRBV5-1 and TRBJ1-4, is KAGVTQTPRYLIKTRGQQVTLSCSPISGHRSVSWYQQTPGQGLQFLFEYFSETQRNKGNFPGRFSGRQFSNSRSEMNVSTLELGDSALYLCASSRGDRVNEKLFFGSGTQLSVL.

The J gene is TRBJ2-5, the V gene TRBV6-1, with D possibly TRBD1 on 5 matching bases. The CDR3 has 15 residues. V lost 3 bases to trimming and J lost 2 bases, with 13 bases between them. The germline gives CDR1 MNHNS, CDR2 SASEGT. Here the CDR3 reads CASSDRADLQETQYF. The CDR3, as DNA: TGTGCCAGCAGTGACAGGGCGGATTTACAAGAGACCCAGTACTTC.

The rearrangement joins TRBV10-2 to TRBJ2-1; D unclear. Germline V gene data show CDR1 as WSHSY and CDR2 as SAAADI. Trimming removed 0 bases at V and 2 bases at J, with 14 bases between. The length of the CDR3 is 17 residues. In DNA form, the CDR3 reads TGCGCCAGCAGTGAGTCTCCTAGTATATGGCCCTACAATGAGCAGTTCTTC. It codes for CASSESPSIWPYNEQFF.

This clonotype was observed a few times. The gene calls are TRBV10-3 and TRBJ1-5; 7 nucleotides agree with TRBD1. Germline V gives CDR1 ENHRY, CDR2 SYGVKD. With V trimmed by 0 bases and J by 0 bases, 8 bases remained unmatched. There are 18 residues in the CDR3. CDR3 coding DNA: TGTGCCATCAGTGAGTCCCCCAAAGGGACAGTTAGCAATCAGCCCCAGCATTTT. It encodes CAISESPKGTVSNQPQHF.

This clonotype was counted a few times. The chain is built from TRBV7-6 and TRBJ2-5; 7 nucleotides align to TRBD2. The CDR3 consists of 17 residues. In germline, CDR1 is SGHVS, CDR2 FNYEAQ. Trimming took 2 bases from V and 2 from J; bases not matched to a gene: 11. The CDR3, as DNA: TGTGCCAGCAGCTTAACAACAAGCGGGACTGGTCAAGAGACCCAGTACTTC. Amino acids: CASSLTTSGTGQETQYF.

The sample holds many counts of this clonotype. The chain carries TRBV12-3 or TRBV12-4 and TRBJ1-2; possible D gene TRBD1, 5 bases. V shed 7 bases and J shed 7 bases, with 13 bases lying between them. The CDR3 is made up of 12 amino acids. The CDR3 sequence is CASTTGGTGYTF. The CDR3, as DNA: TGTGCCAGCACAACCGGGGGGACTGGCTACACCTTC.

The chain recombines TRBV7-2 with TRBJ1-5; a weak D match, TRBD1 (5 bases). Between the trimmed V and J ends, which lost 5 bases and 7 bases, there was a span of 12 bases. The CDR3 length is 13 residues. The germline V gene encodes CDR1 SGHTA and CDR2 FQGNSA. In nucleotides, the CDR3 is TGTGCCAGCAGCCGGGAGGGGTCACAGCCCCAGCATTTT. It is translated as CASSREGSQPQHF. The full variable domain, rest sourced from reference TRBV7-2 and TRBJ1-5, is GAGVSQSPSNKVTEKGKDVELRCDPISGHTALYWYRQSLGQGLEFLIYFQGNSAPDKSGLPSDRFSAERTGGSVSTLTIQRTQQEDSAVYLCASSREGSQPQHFGDGTRLSIL.

This clonotype was picked up a small number of times. The chain has TRBV7-6 and TRBJ2-5; 12 positions match TRBD2. In germline, CDR1 is SGHVS, CDR2 FNYEAQ. The J segment lost 3 bases and the V segment lost 5 bases, leaving 4 bases of the junction unmatched. The CDR3 covers 15 residues. CDR3 coding DNA: TGTGCCAGCAGCCCTGGACTAGCGGGGAAAGAGACCCAGTACTTC. Translating gives CASSPGLAGKETQYF.

In its sample, this clonotype was seen a few times. The gene calls are TRBV4-2 and TRBJ2-1, with D tentatively TRBD2 (6 bases). Between the trimmed V and J ends, which lost 0 bases and 0 bases, there was a span of 12 bases. The CDR3 runs to 17 residues. Germline values: CDR1 LGHNA, CDR2 YNFKEQ. The CDR3 sequence is CASSQDRAGSSYNEQFF. The CDR3 DNA reads as TGTGCCAGCAGCCAAGATCGGGCGGGGAGCTCCTACAATGAGCAGTTCTTC.

This clonotype was observed at least ten times. The chain links TRBV12-3 or TRBV12-4 to TRBJ2-1; 10 nucleotides line up with TRBD1. V was clipped by 6 bases and J by 5 bases; unmatched bases: 10. The CDR3 contains 16 residues. This CDR3 is CASSRQGANSDNEQFF. The CDR3 region has the DNA TGTGCCAGCAGCCGACAGGGGGCGAATAGCGACAATGAGCAGTTCTTC.

This clonotype was observed a handful of times. V gene TRBV7-2 combines with J gene TRBJ2-7; D is undetermined. The CDR3 extends over 13 amino acids. Trimming removed 2 bases at V and 3 bases at J, with 8 bases between. In germline, CDR1 is SGHTA, CDR2 FQGNSA. Written as DNA, the CDR3 is TGTGCCAGCAGCTTACTAGACCGCTACGAGCAGTACTTC. This gives the protein CASSLLDRYEQYF.

This rearrangement joins TRBV13 to TRBJ2-7; TRBD2 aligns across 11 bases. V shed 5 bases and J 0 bases; nucleotides not matched to a gene: 6. This CDR3 comprises 16 residues. CDR1 is PRHDT and CDR2 is FYEKMQ in the germline V gene (reference sequence). CDR3 bases: TGTGCCAGCAGCCGGTTGGGACTAGCGGCCTCCTACGAGCAGTACTTC. As protein: CASSRLGLAASYEQYF.

This clonotype was counted a few times. This rearrangement joins TRBV12-3 or TRBV12-4 to TRBJ2-1, with 11 positions matching TRBD2. V was pared by 2 bases and J by 4 bases, with 7 bases of the junction left unmatched. This CDR3 is built from 17 residues. As DNA, the CDR3 is TGTGCCAGCAGTTTAAGGGCTAGCGGGGGGATATACAATGAGCAGTTCTTC. Amino acids: CASSLRASGGIYNEQFF.

The chain is built from TRBV10-3 and TRBJ1-5, with a possible D match to TRBD1 (6 bases). Germline V lookup: CDR1 ENHRY, CDR2 SYGVKD. V was clipped by 0 bases and J by 4 bases, with 7 bases between them. The CDR3 sequence is 14 residues long. The CDR3 nucleotides read TGTGCCATCAGTGAGTCTCAGGGGAATCAGCCCCAGCATTTT. Protein: CAISESQGNQPQHF.

This chain uses TRBV18 with TRBJ2-4; D is uncertain. The CDR3 covers 13 residues. Looked up from germline, CDR1 is KGHSH and CDR2 is LQKENI. Trimming cost V 8 bases and J 1 base, with 9 bases left between them. The CDR3 nucleotides read TGTGCCAGCCAAACAGCCGCCAAAAACATTCAGTACTTC. This translates into CASQTAAKNIQYF.

The sample holds a few counts of this clonotype. The chain recombines TRBV12-3 or TRBV12-4 with TRBJ2-5, with D uncertain. This CDR3 has 13 amino acids. V lost 3 bases, J lost 4 bases, and 9 bases lay in between. CDR3: CASSFLRGETQYF. The CDR3 nucleotides are TGTGCCAGCAGTTTTTTAAGAGGAGAGACCCAGTACTTC.

The J gene is TRBJ2-4, the V gene TRBV29-1; D is ambiguous. CDR3 length: 15 amino acids. Trimming removed 0 bases at V and 9 bases at J, with 18 bases between. CDR1 is SQVTM, CDR2 ANQGSEA, per germline. For the CDR3, the DNA is TGCAGCGTTGAAGATCCCGGAAACAGCCTGGCCATTCAGTACTTC. Translated: CSVEDPGNSLAIQYF. The entire variable domain, with the rest obtained from reference TRBV29-1 and TRBJ2-4, is as follows: SAVISQKPSRDICQRGTSLTIQCQVDSQVTMMFWYRQQPGQSLTLIATANQGSEATYESGFVIDKFPISRPNLTFSTLTVSNMSPEDSSIYLCSVEDPGNSLAIQYFGAGTRLSVL.

This clonotype was observed at least ten times. This chain connects TRBV10-3 to TRBJ2-6; unclear D gene. Trimming pared 8 bases from V and 2 bases from J, leaving 10 bases between. The CDR3 sequence is 14 residues long. Germline V CDR1 and CDR2: ENHRY, SYGVKD. Here the CDR3 DNA reads TGTGCCATCGGGTCTGGAACTGGGGCCAACGTCCTGACTTTC. Translation gives CAIGSGTGANVLTF.

This clonotype has a handful of counts. This chain connects TRBV15 to TRBJ1-6; weak D call: TRBD1 (6 bases). The CDR3 is made up of 16 amino acids. The V gene lost 5 bases and the J gene lost 0 bases, with 11 bases spanning the gap. CDR1 LNHNV and CDR2 YYDKDF come from the germline V gene (reference sequence). The CDR3 protein is CATSVRGYSYNSPLHF. The DNA of the CDR3 is TGTGCCACCAGCGTCAGGGGATACTCCTATAATTCACCCCTCCACTTT. The full variable domain, completed using reference TRBV15 and TRBJ1-6, is DAMVIQNPRYQVTQFGKPVTLSCSQTLNHNVMYWYQQKSSQAPKLLFHYYDKDFNNEADTPDNFQSRRPNTSFCFLDIRSPGLGDTAMYLCATSVRGYSYNSPLHFGNGTRLTVT.

This clonotype was seen a few times. The chain recombines TRBV3-1 with TRBJ2-7; 10 nucleotides align to TRBD2. Germline CDR1 and CDR2: LGHDT and YNNKEL (reference sequence). CDR3 size: 15 residues. J gave up 3 bases and V 4 bases, and 6 bases lay outside the gene matches. The CDR3 protein is CASSLQLAGIYEQYF. The CDR3 region has the DNA TGTGCCAGCAGCCTCCAACTAGCGGGAATCTACGAGCAGTACTTC.

Here the CDR3 reads CASSYSGSGGYGYTF. CDR3 nucleotide sequence: TGTGCCAGCAGTTACTCAGGGTCAGGAGGTTATGGCTACACCTTC. The chain joins TRBV6-5 to TRBJ1-2; D not resolved. The CDR3 contains 15 residues. Germline V CDR1 and CDR2: MNHEY, SVGAGI. Deletions cut 0 bases from V and 5 bases from J, with 13 bases between.

The gene calls are TRBV4-2 and TRBJ1-2; D not certain. CDR1 and CDR2 (germline): LGHNA, YNFKEQ. With 0 bases removed from V and 2 bases from J, the gap between germline ends came to 7 bases. This CDR3 region has 14 residues. CDR3 DNA: TGTGCCAGCAGCCAAGAACGGTACAACTATGGCTACACCTTC. Amino acids: CASSQERYNYGYTF.

The chain is built from TRBV7-2 and TRBJ2-5, with TRBD1 as a possible D gene (6 bases). The CDR3 covers 13 residues. The germline gives CDR1 SGHTA, CDR2 FQGNSA. Between the trimmed V and J ends, which lost 5 bases and 8 bases, there was a span of 15 bases. The CDR3 loop reads CASSPRTVGTQYF. The CDR3, as DNA: TGTGCCAGCAGCCCACGGACAGTGGGAACCCAGTACTTC.

The rearrangement joins TRBV28 to TRBJ2-5; TRBD1 matches 7 bases. This CDR3 spans 16 amino acids. Germline CDR1 reads MDHEN; CDR2 reads SYDVKM. V gave up 6 bases and J gave up 2 bases; unmatched junction bases: 12. CDR3 residues: CASSPPQGWVQETQYF. The CDR3 bases are TGTGCCAGCAGCCCTCCACAGGGGTGGGTACAAGAGACCCAGTACTTC.

The genes are TRBV3-1 and TRBJ2-7, with D possibly being TRBD2 (5 bases). Germline V gene lookup returns CDR1 LGHDT and CDR2 YNNKEL (reference sequence). This CDR3 is built from 14 residues. The V gene lost 2 bases and the J gene lost 0 bases, with 8 bases spanning the gap. CDR3 coding DNA: TGTGCCAGCAGCCAATCCGGGATCTCCTACGAGCAGTACTTC. This codes for CASSQSGISYEQYF.

This chain joins TRBV20-1 and TRBJ2-7; the D gene is possibly TRBD1 (5 bases). Germline-derived CDR1 and CDR2 are DFQATT and SNEGSKA (reference sequence). Trimming removed 3 bases from V and 2 bases from J, with 32 bases in between. There are 20 residues in the CDR3. Here the CDR3 reads CSASASATDKKVNQAYEQYF. As DNA, the CDR3 is TGCAGTGCTAGCGCCTCTGCGACAGATAAGAAAGTAAATCAAGCCTACGAGCAGTACTTC.

In this sample, this clonotype turned up a few times. The rearrangement joins TRBV28 to TRBJ1-2; a weak D match, TRBD1 (6 bases). V was trimmed by 5 bases and J by 4 bases, leaving 20 bases between them. The CDR3 runs to 16 residues. The germline gives CDR1 MDHEN, CDR2 SYDVKM. The CDR3 DNA reads as TGTGCCAGCAGTGGTCTCGGACAGTTCGAGAGCTATGGCTACACCTTC. Translated, it gives CASSGLGQFESYGYTF.

This clonotype was seen more than once but under ten times. In DNA form, the CDR3 reads TGTGCCAGCAGTTCCGGGGCCTATGGCTACACCTTC. Its translation is CASSSGAYGYTF. The V gene is TRBV6-2 or TRBV6-3, the J gene TRBJ1-2; D may be TRBD1 (5 bases). CDR1 is MNHEY, CDR2 SVGEGT, per germline. The CDR3 loop spans 12 amino acids. The V end was cut by 4 bases, the J end by 4 bases, with 7 bases between.